The 4 T cell receptor beta chains below all came from one sample that was sequenced in a study of STAT3 mutations in large granular lymphocyte leukemia. Study observations and caveats: Every T-cell large granular lymphocyte leukemia patient had at least one immunodominant TCR beta clonotype.

No antigens are known for them. The method was immunoSEQ multiplex PCR; TCRdb's version includes in-frame clones alone and lacks a portion of them. The table records around 13,000 clones, roughly 80% of them present only once. Sequencing was carried out using peripheral blood mononuclear cells. Receptors were obtained from a man aged 60-69 years with T-cell large granular lymphocyte leukemia. Some clones in this sample may be carry-over from other donors' samples.

This rearrangement joins TRBV5-1 to TRBJ2-3; TRBD1 is a possible D gene (7 bases). Germline CDR1 is SGHRS and CDR2 is YFSETQ. The CDR3 contains 15 residues. V lost 7 bases and J lost 1, with 16 bases in between. CDR3 coding DNA: TGCGCCAGCGCTCAGGGGGACTCTCGCACAGATACGCAGTATTTT. Translated: CASAQGDSRTDTQYF.

J is TRBJ2-7 and V is TRBV5-1; 9 positions match TRBD2. V lost 7 bases to trimming and J lost 5 bases; unmatched junction nucleotides: 13. The CDR3 covers 15 residues. Germline CDR1 is SGHRS and CDR2 is YFSETQ. CDR3 protein: CASEEAGGPGDEQYF. In DNA form, the CDR3 reads TGCGCCAGCGAGGAGGCGGGAGGGCCAGGGGACGAGCAGTACTTC.

V and J are TRBV27 and TRBJ1-4, with D maybe TRBD1 (6 bases). Looked up from germline, CDR1 is MNHEY and CDR2 is SMNVEV (reference sequence). The V gene lost 8 bases and the J gene lost 4 bases, with 14 bases spanning the gap. CDR3 length: 14 residues. The CDR3 region has the DNA TGTGCCAGCCGACCGGGACAATTTAATGAAAAACTGTTTTTT. Its translation: CASRPGQFNEKLFF.

The chain links TRBV25-1 to TRBJ2-5; D not resolved. Germline-derived CDR1 and CDR2 are MGHDK and SYGVNS. This CDR3 comprises 12 residues. Trimming removed 1 base from V and 3 bases from J, with 3 bases in between. CDR3 loop: CASSELKETQYF. DNA for the CDR3: TGTGCCAGCAGTGAATTGAAAGAGACCCAGTACTTC.